The T cell receptor beta chain described here comes from a study of T cells after somatic rescue of genetic block. Using immunoSEQ multiplex PCR, the repertoire was profiled, and TCRdb retains in-frame clones only, with some absent. Among roughly 7,000 clones listed, about 81% were seen once. This CDR3 is 12 amino acids long. V was trimmed by 10 bases and J by 6 bases, leaving 15 bases between them. The germline gives CDR1 MDHEN, CDR2 SYDVKM. The receptor was derived from a boy aged 5-17 years. Source material: peripheral blood mononuclear cells (PBMCs). The rearrangement joins TRBV28 to TRBJ1-2; possibly TRBD1 for D (6 bases). CDR3 in DNA: TGTGCCACCACAGGGTATCATAATGGCTACACCTTC. This translates into CATTGYHNGYTF.